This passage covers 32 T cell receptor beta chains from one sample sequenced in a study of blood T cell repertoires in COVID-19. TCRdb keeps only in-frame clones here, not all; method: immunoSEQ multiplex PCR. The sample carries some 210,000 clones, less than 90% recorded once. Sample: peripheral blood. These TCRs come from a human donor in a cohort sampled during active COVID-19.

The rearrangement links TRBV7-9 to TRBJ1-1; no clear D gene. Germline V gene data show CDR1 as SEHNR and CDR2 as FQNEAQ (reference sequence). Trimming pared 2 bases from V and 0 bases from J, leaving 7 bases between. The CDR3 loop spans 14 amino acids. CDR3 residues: CASSLNSMNTEAFF. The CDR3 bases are TGTGCCAGCAGCTTAAACAGTATGAACACTGAAGCTTTCTTT. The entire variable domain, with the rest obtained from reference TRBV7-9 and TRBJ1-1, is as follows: DTGVSQNPRHKITKRGQNVTFRCDPISEHNRLYWYRQTLGQGPEFLTYFQNEAQLEKSRLLSDRFSAERPKGSFSTLEIQRTEQGDSAMYLCASSLNSMNTEAFFGQGTRLTVV.

CDR3 amino acids: CASPTTGMETGELFF. DNA of the CDR3: TGTGCCAGCCCTACGACAGGGATGGAAACCGGGGAGCTGTTTTTT. V usage is TRBV6-5 and J usage is TRBJ2-2, with 7 nucleotides matching TRBD1. The V gene's germline CDR1 is MNHEY and CDR2 SVGAGI. The ends lost 8 bases at V and 5 bases at J; junction bases unmatched: 11. The CDR3 consists of 15 residues.

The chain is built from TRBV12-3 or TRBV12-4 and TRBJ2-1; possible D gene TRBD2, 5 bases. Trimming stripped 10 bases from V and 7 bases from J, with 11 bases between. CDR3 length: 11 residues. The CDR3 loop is CATGSPNEQFF. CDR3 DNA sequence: TGTGCCACGGGGTCGCCGAATGAGCAGTTCTTC.

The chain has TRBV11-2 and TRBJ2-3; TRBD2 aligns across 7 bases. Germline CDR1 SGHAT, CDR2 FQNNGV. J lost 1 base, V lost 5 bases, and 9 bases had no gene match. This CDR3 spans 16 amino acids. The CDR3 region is CASSRLGGSRTDTQYF. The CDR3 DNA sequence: TGTGCCAGCAGCCGACTCGGGGGGTCCCGCACAGATACGCAGTATTTT.

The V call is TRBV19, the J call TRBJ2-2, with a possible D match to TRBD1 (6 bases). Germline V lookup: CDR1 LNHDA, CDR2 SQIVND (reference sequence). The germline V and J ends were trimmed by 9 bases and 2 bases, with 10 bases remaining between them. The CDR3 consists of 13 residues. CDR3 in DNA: TGTGCCAGCCGGGACACTAACACCGGGGAGCTGTTTTTT. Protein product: CASRDTNTGELFF.

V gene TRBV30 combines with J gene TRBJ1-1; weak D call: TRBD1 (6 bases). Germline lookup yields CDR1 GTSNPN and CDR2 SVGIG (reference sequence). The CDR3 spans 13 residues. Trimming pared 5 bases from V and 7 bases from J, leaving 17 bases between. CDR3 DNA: TGTGCCTGGCTTGGAGGAAAGGGGGTTGAAGCTTTCTTT. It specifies CAWLGGKGVEAFF.

The CDR3 protein is CASSLPRSGHSNQPQHF. CDR3 sequence (DNA): TGTGCCAGCAGCCTGCCCCGGAGTGGACATAGCAATCAGCCCCAGCATTTT. V and J are TRBV28 and TRBJ1-5; D might be TRBD1 (5 bases). Per the germline V gene, CDR1 is MDHEN and CDR2 is SYDVKM. This CDR3 is built from 17 residues. The V gene lost 6 bases and the J gene lost 0 bases, with 18 bases spanning the gap. The full variable domain, with the rest looked up from reference TRBV28 and TRBJ1-5, is DVKVTQSSRYLVKRTGEKVFLECVQDMDHENMFWYRQDPGLGLRLIYFSYDVKMKEKGDIPEGYSVSREKKERFSLILESASTNQTSMYLCASSLPRSGHSNQPQHFGDGTRLSIL.

The CDR3 nucleotides are TGTGCCAGCATTAAGAACACTGAAGCTTTCTTT. Amino acids: CASIKNTEAFF. This sequence joins TRBV6-5 and TRBJ1-1; D remains ambiguous. V was pared by 7 bases and J by 1 base, with 4 bases between. This CDR3 comprises 11 residues. Germline assignment: CDR1 MNHEY and CDR2 SVGAGI.

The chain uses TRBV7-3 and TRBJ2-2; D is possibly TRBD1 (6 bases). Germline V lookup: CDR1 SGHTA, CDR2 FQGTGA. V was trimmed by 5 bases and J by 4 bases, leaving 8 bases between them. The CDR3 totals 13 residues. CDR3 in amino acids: CASSPQGTGELFF. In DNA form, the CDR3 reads TGTGCCAGCAGCCCACAGGGCACCGGGGAGCTGTTTTTT.

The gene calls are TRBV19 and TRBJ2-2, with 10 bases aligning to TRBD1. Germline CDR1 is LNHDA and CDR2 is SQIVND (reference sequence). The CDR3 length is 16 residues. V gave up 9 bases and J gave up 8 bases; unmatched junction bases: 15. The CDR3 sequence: CASAKRAGQGIGELFF. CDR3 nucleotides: TGTGCCAGCGCTAAGCGGGCGGGACAGGGGATAGGGGAGCTGTTTTTT.

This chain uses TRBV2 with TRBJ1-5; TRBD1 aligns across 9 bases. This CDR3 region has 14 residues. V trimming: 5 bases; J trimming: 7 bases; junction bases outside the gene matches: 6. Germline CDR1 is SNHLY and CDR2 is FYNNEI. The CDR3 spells CASSSQGARQPQHF. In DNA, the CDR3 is TGTGCCAGCAGTTCACAGGGGGCCCGGCAGCCCCAGCATTTT.

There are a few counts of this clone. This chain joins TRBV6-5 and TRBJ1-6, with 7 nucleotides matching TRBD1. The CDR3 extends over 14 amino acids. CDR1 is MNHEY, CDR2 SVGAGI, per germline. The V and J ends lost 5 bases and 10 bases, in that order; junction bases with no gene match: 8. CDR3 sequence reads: CASSLDRASSPLHF. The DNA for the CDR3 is TGTGCCAGCAGTCTCGACAGGGCGTCCTCACCCCTCCACTTT.

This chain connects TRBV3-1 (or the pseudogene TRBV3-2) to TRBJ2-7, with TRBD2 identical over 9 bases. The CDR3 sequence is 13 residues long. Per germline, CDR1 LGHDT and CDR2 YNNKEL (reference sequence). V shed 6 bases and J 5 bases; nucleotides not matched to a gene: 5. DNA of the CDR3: TGTGCCAGCAGTGGCCTAGCGGGAAACGAGCAGTACTTC. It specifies CASSGLAGNEQYF.

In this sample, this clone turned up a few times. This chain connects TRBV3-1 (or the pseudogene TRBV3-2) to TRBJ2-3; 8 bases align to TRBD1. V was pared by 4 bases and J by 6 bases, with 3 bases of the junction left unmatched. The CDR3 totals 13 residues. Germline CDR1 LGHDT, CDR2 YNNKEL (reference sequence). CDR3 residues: CASSPSGGDTQYF. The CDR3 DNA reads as TGTGCCAGCAGCCCATCAGGGGGCGATACGCAGTATTTT.

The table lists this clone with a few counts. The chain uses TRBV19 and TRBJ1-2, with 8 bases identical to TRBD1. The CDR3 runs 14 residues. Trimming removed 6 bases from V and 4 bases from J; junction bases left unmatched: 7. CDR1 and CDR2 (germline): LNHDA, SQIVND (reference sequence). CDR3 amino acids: CASSRLDRGYGYTF. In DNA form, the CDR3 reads TGTGCCAGTAGCAGACTCGACAGGGGCTATGGCTACACCTTC.

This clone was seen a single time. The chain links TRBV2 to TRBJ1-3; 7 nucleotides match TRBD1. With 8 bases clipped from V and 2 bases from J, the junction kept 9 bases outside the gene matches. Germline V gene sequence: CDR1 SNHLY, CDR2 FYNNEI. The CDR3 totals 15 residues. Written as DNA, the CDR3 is TGTGCCAGCGCCGGAAACAGGGGCCCTGGAAACACCATATATTTT. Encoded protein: CASAGNRGPGNTIYF.

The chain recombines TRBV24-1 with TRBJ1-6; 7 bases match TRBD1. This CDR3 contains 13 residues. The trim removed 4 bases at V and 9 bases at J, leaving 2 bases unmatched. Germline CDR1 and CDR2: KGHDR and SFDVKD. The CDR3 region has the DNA TGTGCCACCAGTGAAGGGGGCCGTTCACCCCTCCACTTT. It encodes CATSEGGRSPLHF.

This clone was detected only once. The DNA for the CDR3 is TGTGCCAGCAGTGCTCGCTCCCGGCTCCCTAGGGGCTACACCTTC. Translating gives CASSARSRLPRGYTF. This chain connects TRBV28 to TRBJ1-2; D is undetermined. The V end lost 5 bases, the J end lost 8 bases, and 21 bases lay between the germline ends. The CDR3 is 15 residues long. Germline V gene lookup returns CDR1 MDHEN and CDR2 SYDVKM.

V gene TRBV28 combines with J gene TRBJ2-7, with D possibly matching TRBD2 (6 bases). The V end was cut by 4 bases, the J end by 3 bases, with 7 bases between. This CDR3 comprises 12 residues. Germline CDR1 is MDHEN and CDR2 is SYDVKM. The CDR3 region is CASSWGDYEQYF. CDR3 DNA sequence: TGTGCCAGCAGTTGGGGGGACTACGAGCAGTACTTC.

CDR3 in DNA: TGTGCCATCAGCGAGGGGGGGGAAGAGACCCAGTACTTC. This translates into CAISEGGEETQYF. The chain couples TRBV10-3 to TRBJ2-5; a possible D gene is TRBD2 (7 bases). The CDR3 extends over 13 amino acids. CDR1 is ENHRY and CDR2 is SYGVKD in the germline V gene. V lost 6 bases and J 3 bases, leaving 11 bases between the germline ends.

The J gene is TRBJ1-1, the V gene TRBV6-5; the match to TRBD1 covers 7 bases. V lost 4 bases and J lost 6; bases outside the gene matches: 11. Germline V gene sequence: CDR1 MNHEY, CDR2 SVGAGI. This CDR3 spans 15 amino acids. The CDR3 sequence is CASSFKTGRRAEAFF. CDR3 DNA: TGTGCCAGCAGTTTCAAGACAGGGAGAAGGGCTGAAGCTTTCTTT.

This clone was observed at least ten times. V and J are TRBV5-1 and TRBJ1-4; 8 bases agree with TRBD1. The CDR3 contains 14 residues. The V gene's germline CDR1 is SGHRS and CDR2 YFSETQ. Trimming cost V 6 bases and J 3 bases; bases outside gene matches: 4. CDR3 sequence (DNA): TGCGCCAGCAACACAGGGGGTTCTAATGAAAAACTGTTTTTT. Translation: CASNTGGSNEKLFF.

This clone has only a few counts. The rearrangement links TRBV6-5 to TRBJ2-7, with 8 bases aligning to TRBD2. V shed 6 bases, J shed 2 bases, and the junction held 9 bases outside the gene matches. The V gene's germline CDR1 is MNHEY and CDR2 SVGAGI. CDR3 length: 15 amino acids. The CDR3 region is CASSPDSGAPYEQYF. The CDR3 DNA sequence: TGTGCCAGCAGCCCCGATAGCGGGGCCCCCTACGAGCAGTACTTC.

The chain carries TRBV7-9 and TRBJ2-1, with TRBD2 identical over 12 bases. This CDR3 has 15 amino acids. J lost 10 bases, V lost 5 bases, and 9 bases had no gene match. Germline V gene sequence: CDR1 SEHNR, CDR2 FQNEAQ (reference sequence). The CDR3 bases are TGTGCCAGCAGCCGTGGGCTAGCGGGAGGGAGAGAGCAGTTCTTC. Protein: CASSRGLAGGREQFF.

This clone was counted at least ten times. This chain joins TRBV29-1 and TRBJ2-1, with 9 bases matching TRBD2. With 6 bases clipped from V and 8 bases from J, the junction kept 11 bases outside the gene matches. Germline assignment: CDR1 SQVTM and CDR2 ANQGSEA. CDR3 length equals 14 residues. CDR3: CSVAPAGGIYEQFF. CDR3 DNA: TGCAGCGTGGCCCCAGCGGGGGGTATCTATGAGCAGTTCTTC.

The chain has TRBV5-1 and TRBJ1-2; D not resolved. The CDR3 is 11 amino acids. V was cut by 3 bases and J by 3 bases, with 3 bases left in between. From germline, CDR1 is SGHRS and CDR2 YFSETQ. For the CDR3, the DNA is TGCGCCAGCAGCTCTGACTATGGCTACACCTTC. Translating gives CASSSDYGYTF.

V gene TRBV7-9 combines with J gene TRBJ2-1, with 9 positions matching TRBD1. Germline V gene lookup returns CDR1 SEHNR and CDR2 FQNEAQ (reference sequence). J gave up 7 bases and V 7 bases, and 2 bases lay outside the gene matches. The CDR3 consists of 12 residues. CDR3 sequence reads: CASNGQGNEQFF. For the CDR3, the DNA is TGTGCCAGCAATGGACAGGGGAATGAGCAGTTCTTC.

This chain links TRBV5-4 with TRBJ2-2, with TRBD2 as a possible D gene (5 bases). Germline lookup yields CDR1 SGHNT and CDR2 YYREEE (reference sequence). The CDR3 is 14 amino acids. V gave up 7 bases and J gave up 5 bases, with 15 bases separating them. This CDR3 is CASGRGGGTGELFF. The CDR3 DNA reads TGTGCCAGCGGACGGGGTGGCGGGACCGGGGAGCTGTTTTTT.

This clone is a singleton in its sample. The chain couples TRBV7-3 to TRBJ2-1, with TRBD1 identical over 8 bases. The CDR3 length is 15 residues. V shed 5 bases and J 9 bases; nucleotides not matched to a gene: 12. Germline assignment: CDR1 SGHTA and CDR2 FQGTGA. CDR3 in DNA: TGTGCCAGCAGCCAAAACGGTCAGGGGGCAAGTGAGCAGTTCTTC. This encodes CASSQNGQGASEQFF.

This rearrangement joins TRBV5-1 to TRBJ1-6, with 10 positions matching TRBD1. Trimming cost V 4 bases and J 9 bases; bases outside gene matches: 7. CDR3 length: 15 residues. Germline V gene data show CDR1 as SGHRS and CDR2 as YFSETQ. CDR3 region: CASSREGTGASPLHF. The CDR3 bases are TGCGCCAGCAGCCGAGAGGGGACAGGGGCTTCACCCCTCCACTTT.

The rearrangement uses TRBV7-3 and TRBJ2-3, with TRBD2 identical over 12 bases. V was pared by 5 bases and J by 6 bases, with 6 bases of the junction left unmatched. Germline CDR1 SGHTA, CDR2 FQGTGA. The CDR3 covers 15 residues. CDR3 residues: CASSPRLAGVDTQYF. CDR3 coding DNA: TGTGCCAGCAGCCCGAGACTAGCGGGGGTTGATACGCAGTATTTT.

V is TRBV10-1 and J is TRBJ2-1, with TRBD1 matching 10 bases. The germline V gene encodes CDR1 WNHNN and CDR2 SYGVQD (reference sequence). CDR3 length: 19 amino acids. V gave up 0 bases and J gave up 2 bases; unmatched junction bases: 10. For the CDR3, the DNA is TGCGCCAGCAGTGAGTCGGACAGGGGGTCTCGGGGGCCCTACAATGAGCAGTTCTTC. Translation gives CASSESDRGSRGPYNEQFF.